This TCR beta chain originates from a study of T-cell reconstitution after alpha-beta-depleted transplantation in children. CDR3 length: 13 amino acids. Trimming stripped 4 bases from V and 8 bases from J, with 14 bases between. CDR1 MNHNS and CDR2 SASEGT come from the germline V gene. This clonotype was counted at least ten times. The antigen remains unidentified. Preparation of the TCRbeta library used unique molecular identifiers. TCRdb re-analysed the PCR reads in MiXCR, keeping a single row per CDR3 protein. This table holds 210,000 or so distinct CDR3 sequences, roughly 10% found once. Study-wide results and limits: At one year after transplant, newly produced T cells mostly accounted for T-cell counts and diversity.

The V and J genes are TRBV6-1 and TRBJ1-2, with D perhaps TRBD1 (5 bases). This receptor was identified in a child less than two years old with acute myeloid leukemia, due to receive a stem cell transplant. This specimen was PBMCs, taken before TCRalphabeta/CD19-depleted stem cell transplant. CDR3 sequence: CASSAGGAGGYTF. CDR3 DNA sequence: TGTGCCAGCAGTGCAGGAGGGGCGGGCGGCTACACCTTC.